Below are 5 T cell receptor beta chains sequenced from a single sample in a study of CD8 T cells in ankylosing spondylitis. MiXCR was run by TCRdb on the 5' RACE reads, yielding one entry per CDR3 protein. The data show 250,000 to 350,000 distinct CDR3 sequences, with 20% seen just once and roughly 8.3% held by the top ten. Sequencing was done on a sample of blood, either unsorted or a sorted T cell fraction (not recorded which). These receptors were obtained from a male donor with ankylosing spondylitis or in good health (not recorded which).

The CDR3 spells CASSLRAPTVLTF. CDR3 coding DNA: TGTGCCAGCAGTTTAAGGGCCCCCACCGTCCTGACTTTC. The chain carries TRBV28 and TRBJ2-6; D gene unclear. CDR1 is MDHEN and CDR2 is SYDVKM in the germline V gene. Trimming removed 2 bases from V and 12 bases from J, with 11 bases in between. There are 13 residues in the CDR3.

This CDR3 is CASSFLTANTGELFF. CDR3 DNA sequence: TGTGCCAGCAGTTTCTTGACAGCTAACACCGGGGAGCTGTTTTTT. This sequence joins TRBV27 and TRBJ2-2; D may be TRBD1 (5 bases). The CDR3 consists of 15 residues. Germline V lookup: CDR1 MNHEY, CDR2 SMNVEV (reference sequence). Trimming took off 3 bases at V and 2 bases at J, with 10 bases between the two ends.

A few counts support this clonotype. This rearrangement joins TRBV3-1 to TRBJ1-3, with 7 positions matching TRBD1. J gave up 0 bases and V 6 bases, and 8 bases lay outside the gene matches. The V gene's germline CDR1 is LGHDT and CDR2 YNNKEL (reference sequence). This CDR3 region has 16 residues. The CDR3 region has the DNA TGTGCCAGCAGTCCCCGGGACAGAAGCTCTGGAAACACCATATATTTT. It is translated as CASSPRDRSSGNTIYF.

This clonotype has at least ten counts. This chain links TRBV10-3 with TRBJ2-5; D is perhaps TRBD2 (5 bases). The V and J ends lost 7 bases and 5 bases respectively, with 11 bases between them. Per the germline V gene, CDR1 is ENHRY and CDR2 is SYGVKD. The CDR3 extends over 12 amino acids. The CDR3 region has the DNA TGTGCCATCAAGGGAGCTGAGGAGACCCAGTACTTC. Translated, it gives CAIKGAEETQYF.

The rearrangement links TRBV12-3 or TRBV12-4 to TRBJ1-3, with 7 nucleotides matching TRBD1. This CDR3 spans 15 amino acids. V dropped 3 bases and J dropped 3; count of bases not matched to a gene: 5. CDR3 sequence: CASSFRGGNGNTIYF. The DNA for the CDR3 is TGTGCCAGCAGTTTTCGAGGGGGCAATGGAAACACCATATATTTT.